This entry lists 2 T cell receptor beta chains sequenced from one sample in a study of T cell changes during pregnancy in multiple sclerosis (dated by TCRdb to about 2019). Library creation used the immunoSEQ multiplex PCR assay. Sourced from immuneACCESS, this table was stored by TCRdb with only in-frame sequences that have V and J called. A share of the clones is absent; for the studies checked, an unresolved V gene accounts for under half, and the remainder has no known explanation. Counted in this sample were 85,000 to 90,000 clones; 94% of them appeared once. Of the sample, more than 1.5% falls within the top ten clones. The sequencing here drew on peripheral blood, taken after pregnancy. These receptors all stem from a female donor in good health, enrolled as a control in a pregnancy study.

The rearrangement links TRBV28 to TRBJ1-2, with D possibly TRBD1 on 5 matching bases. The CDR3 length is 12 residues. V lost 4 bases and J lost 6, with 9 bases in between. CDR1 is MDHEN and CDR2 is SYDVKM in the germline V gene. CDR3 sequence: CASSSGNDGYTF. DNA of the CDR3: TGTGCCAGCAGTTCAGGGAACGATGGCTACACCTTC.

CDR3 loop: CATLVSVEGYTEAFF. The CDR3 bases are TGTGCCACCCTGGTCTCGGTGGAGGGGTACACTGAAGCTTTCTTT. The chain has TRBV27 and TRBJ1-1; D may be TRBD1 (5 bases). The CDR3 totals 15 residues. Germline V CDR1 and CDR2: MNHEY, SMNVEV (reference sequence). The V end was cut by 10 bases, the J end by 3 bases, with 21 bases between.